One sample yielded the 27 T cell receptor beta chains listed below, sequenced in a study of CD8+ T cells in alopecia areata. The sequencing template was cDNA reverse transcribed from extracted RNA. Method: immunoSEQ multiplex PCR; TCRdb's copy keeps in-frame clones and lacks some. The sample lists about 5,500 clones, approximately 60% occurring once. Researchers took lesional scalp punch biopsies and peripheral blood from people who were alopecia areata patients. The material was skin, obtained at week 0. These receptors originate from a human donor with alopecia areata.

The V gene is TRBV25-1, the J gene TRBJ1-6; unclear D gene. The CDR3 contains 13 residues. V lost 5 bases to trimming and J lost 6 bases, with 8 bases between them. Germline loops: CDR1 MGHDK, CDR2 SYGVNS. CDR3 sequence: CASSRPSNSPLHF. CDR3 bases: TGTGCCAGCAGTCGTCCGAGTAATTCACCCCTCCACTTT. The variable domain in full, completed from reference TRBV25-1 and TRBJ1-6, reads EADIYQTPRYLVIGTGKKITLECSQTMGHDKMYWYQQDPGMELHLIHYSYGVNSTEKGDLSSESTVSRIRTEHFPLTLESARPSHTSQYLCASSRPSNSPLHFGNGTRLTVT.

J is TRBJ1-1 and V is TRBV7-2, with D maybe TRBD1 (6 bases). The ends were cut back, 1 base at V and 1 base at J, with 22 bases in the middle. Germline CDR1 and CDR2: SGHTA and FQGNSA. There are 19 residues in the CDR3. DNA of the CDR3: TGTGCCAGCAGCTTAGGTTTCGGGTATGGCGGACAGAAGAACACTGAAGCTTTCTTT. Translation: CASSLGFGYGGQKNTEAFF.

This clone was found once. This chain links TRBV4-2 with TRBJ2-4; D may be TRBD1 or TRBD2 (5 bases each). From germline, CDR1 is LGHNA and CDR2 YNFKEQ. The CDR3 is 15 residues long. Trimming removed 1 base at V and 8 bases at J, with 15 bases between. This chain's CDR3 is CASSQGGPNGDIQYF. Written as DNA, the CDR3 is TGTGCCAGCAGCCAAGGGGGACCTAACGGCGACATTCAGTACTTC.

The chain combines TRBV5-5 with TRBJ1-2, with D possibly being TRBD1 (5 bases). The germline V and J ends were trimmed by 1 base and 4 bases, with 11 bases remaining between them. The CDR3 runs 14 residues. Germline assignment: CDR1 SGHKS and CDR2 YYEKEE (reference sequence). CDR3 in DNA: TGTGCCAGCAGCTTGTTCAGGGTGGCCTATGGCTACACCTTC. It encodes CASSLFRVAYGYTF.

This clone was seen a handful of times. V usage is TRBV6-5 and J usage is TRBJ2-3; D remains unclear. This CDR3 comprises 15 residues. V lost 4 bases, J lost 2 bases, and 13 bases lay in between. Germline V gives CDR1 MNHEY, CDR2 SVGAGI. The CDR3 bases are TGTGCCAGCAGTTTTAGGAACAGAGCCACAGATACGCAGTATTTT. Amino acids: CASSFRNRATDTQYF.

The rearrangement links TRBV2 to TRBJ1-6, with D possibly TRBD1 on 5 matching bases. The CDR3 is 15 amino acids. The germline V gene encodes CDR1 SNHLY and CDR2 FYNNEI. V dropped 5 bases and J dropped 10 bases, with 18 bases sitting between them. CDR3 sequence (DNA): TGTGCCAGCAGTCCACCCAGGGCCAGTGGATCACCCCTCCACTTT. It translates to CASSPPRASGSPLHF.

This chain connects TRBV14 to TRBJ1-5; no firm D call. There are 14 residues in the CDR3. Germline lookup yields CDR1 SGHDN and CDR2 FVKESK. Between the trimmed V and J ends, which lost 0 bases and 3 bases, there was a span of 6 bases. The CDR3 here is CASSQEYDNQPQHF. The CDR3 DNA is TGTGCCAGCAGCCAAGAATACGACAATCAGCCCCAGCATTTT.

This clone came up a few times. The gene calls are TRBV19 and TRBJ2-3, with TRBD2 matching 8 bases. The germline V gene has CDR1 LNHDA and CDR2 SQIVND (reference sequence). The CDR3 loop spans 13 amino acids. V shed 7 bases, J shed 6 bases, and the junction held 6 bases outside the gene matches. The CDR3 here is CASKRGPEDTQYF. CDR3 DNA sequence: TGTGCCAGTAAGCGGGGGCCCGAGGATACGCAGTATTTT. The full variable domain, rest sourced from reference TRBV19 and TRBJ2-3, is DGGITQSPKYLFRKEGQNVTLSCEQNLNHDAMYWYRQDPGQGLRLIYYSQIVNDFQKGDIAEGYSVSREKKESFPLTVTSAQKNPTAFYLCASKRGPEDTQYFGPGTRLTVL.

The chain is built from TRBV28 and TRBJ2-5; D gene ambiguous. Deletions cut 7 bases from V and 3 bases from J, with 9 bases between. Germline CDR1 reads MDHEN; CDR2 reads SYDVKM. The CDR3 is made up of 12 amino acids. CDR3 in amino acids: CASKVPKETQYF. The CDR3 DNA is TGTGCCAGCAAGGTTCCGAAAGAGACCCAGTACTTC.

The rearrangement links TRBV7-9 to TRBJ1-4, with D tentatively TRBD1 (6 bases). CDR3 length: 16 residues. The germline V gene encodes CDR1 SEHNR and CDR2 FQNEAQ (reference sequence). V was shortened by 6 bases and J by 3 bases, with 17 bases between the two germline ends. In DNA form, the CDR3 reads TGTGCCAGCAGGTCGACGTCGGGGGCCCCTAATGAAAAACTGTTTTTT. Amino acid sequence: CASRSTSGAPNEKLFF.

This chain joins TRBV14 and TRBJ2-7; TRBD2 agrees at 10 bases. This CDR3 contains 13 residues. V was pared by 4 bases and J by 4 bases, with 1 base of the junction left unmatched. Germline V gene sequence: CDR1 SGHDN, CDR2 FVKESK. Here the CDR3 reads CASSLLAGYEQYF. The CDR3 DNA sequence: TGTGCCAGCAGCCTACTAGCGGGGTACGAGCAGTACTTC.

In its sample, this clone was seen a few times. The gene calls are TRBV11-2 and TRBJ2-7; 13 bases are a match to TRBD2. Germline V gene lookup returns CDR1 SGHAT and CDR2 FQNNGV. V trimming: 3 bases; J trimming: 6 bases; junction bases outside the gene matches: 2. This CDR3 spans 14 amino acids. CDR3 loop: CASSFGLAGAEQYF. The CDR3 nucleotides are TGTGCCAGCAGCTTCGGACTAGCGGGAGCCGAGCAGTACTTC.

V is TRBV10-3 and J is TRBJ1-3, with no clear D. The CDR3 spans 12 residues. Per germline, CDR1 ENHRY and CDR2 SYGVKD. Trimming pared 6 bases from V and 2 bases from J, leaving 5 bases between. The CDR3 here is CAIRETGNTIYF. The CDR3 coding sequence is TGTGCCATCAGGGAGACTGGAAACACCATATATTTT.

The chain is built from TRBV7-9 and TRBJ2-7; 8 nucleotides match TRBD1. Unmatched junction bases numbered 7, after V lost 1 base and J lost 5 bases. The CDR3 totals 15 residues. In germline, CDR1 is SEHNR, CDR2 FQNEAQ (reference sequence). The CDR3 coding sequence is TGTGCCAGCAGCTTAGGACAGGGGCGTAGGAACGAGCAGTACTTC. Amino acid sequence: CASSLGQGRRNEQYF. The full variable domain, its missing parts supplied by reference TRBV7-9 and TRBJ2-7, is DTGVSQNPRHKITKRGQNVTFRCDPISEHNRLYWYRQTLGQGPEFLTYFQNEAQLEKSRLLSDRFSAERPKGSFSTLEIQRTEQGDSAMYLCASSLGQGRRNEQYFGPGTRLTVT.

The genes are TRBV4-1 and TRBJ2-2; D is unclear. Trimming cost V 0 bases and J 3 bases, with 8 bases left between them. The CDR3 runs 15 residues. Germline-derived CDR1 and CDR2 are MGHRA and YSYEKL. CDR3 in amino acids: CASSQDSGYTGELFF. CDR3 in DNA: TGCGCCAGCAGCCAAGATTCAGGTTACACCGGGGAGCTGTTTTTT.

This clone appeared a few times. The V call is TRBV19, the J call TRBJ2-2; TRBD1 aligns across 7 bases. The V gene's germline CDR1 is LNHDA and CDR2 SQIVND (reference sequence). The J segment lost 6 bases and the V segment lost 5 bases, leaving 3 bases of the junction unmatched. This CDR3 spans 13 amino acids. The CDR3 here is CASSVTGAGELFF. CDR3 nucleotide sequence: TGTGCCAGTAGTGTCACAGGGGCCGGGGAGCTGTTTTTT.

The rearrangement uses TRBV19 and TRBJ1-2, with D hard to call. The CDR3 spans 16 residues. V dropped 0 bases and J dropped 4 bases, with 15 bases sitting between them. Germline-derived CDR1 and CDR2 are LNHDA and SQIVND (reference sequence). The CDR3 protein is CASSIDLSGSFYGYTF. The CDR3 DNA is TGTGCCAGTAGTATAGATCTATCGGGCAGCTTCTATGGCTACACCTTC. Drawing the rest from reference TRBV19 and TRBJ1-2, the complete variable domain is DGGITQSPKYLFRKEGQNVTLSCEQNLNHDAMYWYRQDPGQGLRLIYYSQIVNDFQKGDIAEGYSVSREKKESFPLTVTSAQKNPTAFYLCASSIDLSGSFYGYTFGSGTRLTVV.

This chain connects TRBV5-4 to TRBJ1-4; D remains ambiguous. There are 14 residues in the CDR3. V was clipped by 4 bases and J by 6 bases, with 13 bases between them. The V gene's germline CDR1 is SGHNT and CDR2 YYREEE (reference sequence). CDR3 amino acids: CASSPDGRDEKLFF. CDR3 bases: TGTGCCAGCAGCCCCGATGGGAGGGATGAAAAACTGTTTTTT.

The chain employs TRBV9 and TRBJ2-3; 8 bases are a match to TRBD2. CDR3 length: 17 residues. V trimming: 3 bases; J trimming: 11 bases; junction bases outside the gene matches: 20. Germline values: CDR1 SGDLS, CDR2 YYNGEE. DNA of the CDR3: TGTGCCAGCAGCGCGGTTAACAGCCGGGGGGGCCTAAATATGCAGTATTTT. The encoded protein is CASSAVNSRGGLNMQYF.

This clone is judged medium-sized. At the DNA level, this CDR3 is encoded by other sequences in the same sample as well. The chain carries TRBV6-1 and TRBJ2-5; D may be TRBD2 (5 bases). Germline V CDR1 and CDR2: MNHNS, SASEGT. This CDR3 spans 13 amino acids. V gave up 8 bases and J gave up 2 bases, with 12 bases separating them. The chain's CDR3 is CASGWSGQETQYF. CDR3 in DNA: TGTGCCAGCGGTTGGAGCGGACAAGAGACCCAGTACTTC.

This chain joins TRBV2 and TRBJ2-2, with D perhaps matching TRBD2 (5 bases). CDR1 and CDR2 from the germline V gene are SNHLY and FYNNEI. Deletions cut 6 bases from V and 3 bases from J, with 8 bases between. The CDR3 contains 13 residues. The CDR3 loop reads CASRREDTGELFF. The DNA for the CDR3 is TGTGCCAGCAGGAGGGAAGACACCGGGGAGCTGTTTTTT.

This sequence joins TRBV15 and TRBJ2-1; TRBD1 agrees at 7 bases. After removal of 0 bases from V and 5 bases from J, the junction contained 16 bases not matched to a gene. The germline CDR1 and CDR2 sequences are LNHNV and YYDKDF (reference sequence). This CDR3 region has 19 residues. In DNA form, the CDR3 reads TGTGCCACCAGCAGAGACCTTATTTCCGGGACAGTGAGCCACAATGAGCAGTTCTTC. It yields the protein CATSRDLISGTVSHNEQFF. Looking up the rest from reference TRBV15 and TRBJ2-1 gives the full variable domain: DAMVIQNPRYQVTQFGKPVTLSCSQTLNHNVMYWYQQKSSQAPKLLFHYYDKDFNNEADTPDNFQSRRPNTSFCFLDIRSPGLGDTAMYLCATSRDLISGTVSHNEQFFGPGTRLTVL.

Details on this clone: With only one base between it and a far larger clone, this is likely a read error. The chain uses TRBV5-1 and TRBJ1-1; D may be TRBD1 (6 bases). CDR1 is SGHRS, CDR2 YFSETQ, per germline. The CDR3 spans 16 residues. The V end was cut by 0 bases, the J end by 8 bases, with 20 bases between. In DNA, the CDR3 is TGCGCCAGCAGCTTGGGGGCAGGGGCTACTTCATGGGAAGCTTTCTTT. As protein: CASSLGAGATSWEAFF.

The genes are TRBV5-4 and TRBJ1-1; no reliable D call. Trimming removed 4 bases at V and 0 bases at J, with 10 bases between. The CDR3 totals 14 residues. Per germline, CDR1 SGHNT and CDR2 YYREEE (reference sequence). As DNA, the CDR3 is TGTGCCAGCAGCCCAGGTGGGGTGAACACTGAAGCTTTCTTT. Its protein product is CASSPGGVNTEAFF.

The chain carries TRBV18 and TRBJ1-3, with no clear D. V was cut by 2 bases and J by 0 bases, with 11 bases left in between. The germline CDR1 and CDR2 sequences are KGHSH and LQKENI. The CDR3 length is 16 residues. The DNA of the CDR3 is TGTGCCAGCTCACCAAGGAGGACCCTCTCTGGAAACACCATATATTTT. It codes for CASSPRRTLSGNTIYF.

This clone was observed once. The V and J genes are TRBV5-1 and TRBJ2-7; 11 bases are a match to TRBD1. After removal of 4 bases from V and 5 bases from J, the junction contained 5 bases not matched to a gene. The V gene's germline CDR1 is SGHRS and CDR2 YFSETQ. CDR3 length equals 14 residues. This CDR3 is CASSPDRGRDEQYF. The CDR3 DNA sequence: TGCGCCAGCAGCCCGGACAGGGGGCGCGACGAGCAGTACTTC.

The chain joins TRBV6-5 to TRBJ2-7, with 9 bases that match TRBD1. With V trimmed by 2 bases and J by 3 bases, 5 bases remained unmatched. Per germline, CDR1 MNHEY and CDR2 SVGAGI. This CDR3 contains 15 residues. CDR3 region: CASSYGTGKNYEQYF. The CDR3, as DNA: TGTGCCAGCAGTTACGGGACAGGGAAAAACTACGAGCAGTACTTC.